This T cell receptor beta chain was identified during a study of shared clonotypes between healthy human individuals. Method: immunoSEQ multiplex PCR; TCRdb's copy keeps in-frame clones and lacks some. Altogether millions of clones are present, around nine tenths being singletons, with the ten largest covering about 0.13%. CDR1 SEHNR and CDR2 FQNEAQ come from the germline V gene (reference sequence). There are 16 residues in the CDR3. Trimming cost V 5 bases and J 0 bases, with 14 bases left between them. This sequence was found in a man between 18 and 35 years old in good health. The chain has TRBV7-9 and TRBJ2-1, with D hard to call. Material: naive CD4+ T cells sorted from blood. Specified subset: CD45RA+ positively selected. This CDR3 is CASSPPASSSYNEQFF. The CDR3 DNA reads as TGTGCCAGCAGCCCCCCGGCGTCTAGCTCCTACAATGAGCAGTTCTTC.